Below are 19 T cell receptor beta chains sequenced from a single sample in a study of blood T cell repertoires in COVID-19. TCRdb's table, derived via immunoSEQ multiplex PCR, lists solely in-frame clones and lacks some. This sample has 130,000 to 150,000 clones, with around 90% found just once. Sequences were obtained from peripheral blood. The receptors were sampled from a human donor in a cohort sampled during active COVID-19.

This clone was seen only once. CDR3 bases: TGTGCCAGCAGTGAATCTGCGGGGGGGACCGGGGAGCTGTTTTTT. The encoded protein is CASSESAGGTGELFF. The chain employs TRBV2 and TRBJ2-2, with 9 bases aligning to TRBD2. Germline V gene data show CDR1 as SNHLY and CDR2 as FYNNEI. Unmatched junction bases numbered 3, after V lost 2 bases and J lost 5 bases. The CDR3 loop spans 15 amino acids.

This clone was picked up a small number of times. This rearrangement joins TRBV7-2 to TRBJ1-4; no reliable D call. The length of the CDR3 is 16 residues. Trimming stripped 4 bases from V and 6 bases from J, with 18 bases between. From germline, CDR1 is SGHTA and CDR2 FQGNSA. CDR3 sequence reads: CASSSRTTRTDEKLFF. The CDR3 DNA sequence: TGTGCCAGCAGCTCGCGGACTACAAGGACGGATGAAAAACTGTTTTTT.

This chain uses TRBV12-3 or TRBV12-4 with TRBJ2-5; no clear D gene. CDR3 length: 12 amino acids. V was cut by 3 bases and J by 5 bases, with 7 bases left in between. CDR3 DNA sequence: TGTGCCAGCAGTTTTTATCGGGAGACCCAGTACTTC. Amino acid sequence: CASSFYRETQYF.

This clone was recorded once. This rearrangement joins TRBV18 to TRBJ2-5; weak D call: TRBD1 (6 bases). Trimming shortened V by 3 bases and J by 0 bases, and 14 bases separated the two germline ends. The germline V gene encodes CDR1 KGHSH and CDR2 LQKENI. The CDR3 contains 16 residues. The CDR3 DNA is TGTGCCAGCTCACCTTGGACAGTAAGAGACCAAGAGACCCAGTACTTC. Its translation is CASSPWTVRDQETQYF.

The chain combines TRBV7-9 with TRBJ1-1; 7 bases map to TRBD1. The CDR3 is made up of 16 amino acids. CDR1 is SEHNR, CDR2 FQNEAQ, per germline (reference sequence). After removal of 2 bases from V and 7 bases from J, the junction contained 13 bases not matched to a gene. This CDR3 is CASSLIGRGRGVEAFF. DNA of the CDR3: TGTGCCAGCAGCTTAATCGGGAGAGGCAGGGGGGTTGAAGCTTTCTTT.

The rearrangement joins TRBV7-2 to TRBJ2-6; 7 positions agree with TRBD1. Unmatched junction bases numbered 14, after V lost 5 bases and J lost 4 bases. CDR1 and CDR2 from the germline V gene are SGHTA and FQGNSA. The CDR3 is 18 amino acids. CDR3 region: CASSPRGRGSVGANVLTF. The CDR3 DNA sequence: TGTGCCAGCAGCCCCAGGGGCAGGGGGAGTGTGGGGGCCAACGTCCTGACTTTC.

DNA for the CDR3: TGTGCCAGCAGTACCGGACAGGGGGCTTCCTACGAGCAGTACTTC. Its protein product is CASSTGQGASYEQYF. The chain couples TRBV7-6 to TRBJ2-7; 11 positions agree with TRBD1. Germline V CDR1 and CDR2: SGHVS, FNYEAQ. The CDR3 is made up of 15 amino acids. The junction had 5 bases not matched to a gene; V was cut back by 6 bases and J by 1 base.

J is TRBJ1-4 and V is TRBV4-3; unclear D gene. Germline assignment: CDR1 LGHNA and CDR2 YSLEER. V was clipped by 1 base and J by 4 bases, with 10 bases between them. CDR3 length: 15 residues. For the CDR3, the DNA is TGCGCCAGCAGCCAAGCTAGGAGAGGTAATGAAAAACTGTTTTTT. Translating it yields CASSQARRGNEKLFF.

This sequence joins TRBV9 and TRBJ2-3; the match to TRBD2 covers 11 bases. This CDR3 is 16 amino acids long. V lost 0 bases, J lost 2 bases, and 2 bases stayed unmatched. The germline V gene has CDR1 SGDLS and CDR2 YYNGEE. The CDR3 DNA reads TGTGCCAGCAGCGTAGCGGGACTAGCGGACACAGATACGCAGTATTTT. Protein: CASSVAGLADTDTQYF.

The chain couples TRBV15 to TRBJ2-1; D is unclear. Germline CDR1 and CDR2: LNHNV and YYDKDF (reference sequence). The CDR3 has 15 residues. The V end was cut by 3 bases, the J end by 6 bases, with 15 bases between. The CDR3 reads CATSSRARMSNEQFF. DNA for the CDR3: TGTGCCACCAGCAGTAGAGCGAGGATGTCCAATGAGCAGTTCTTC. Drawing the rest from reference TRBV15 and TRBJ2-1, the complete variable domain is DAMVIQNPRYQVTQFGKPVTLSCSQTLNHNVMYWYQQKSSQAPKLLFHYYDKDFNNEADTPDNFQSRRPNTSFCFLDIRSPGLGDTAMYLCATSSRARMSNEQFFGPGTRLTVL.

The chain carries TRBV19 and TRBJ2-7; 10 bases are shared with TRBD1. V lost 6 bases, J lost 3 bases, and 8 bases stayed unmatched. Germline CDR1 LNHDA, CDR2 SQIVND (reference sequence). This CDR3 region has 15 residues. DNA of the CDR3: TGTGCCAGTAGCCCGAGTGGACAGGGGGACTACGAGCAGTACTTC. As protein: CASSPSGQGDYEQYF.

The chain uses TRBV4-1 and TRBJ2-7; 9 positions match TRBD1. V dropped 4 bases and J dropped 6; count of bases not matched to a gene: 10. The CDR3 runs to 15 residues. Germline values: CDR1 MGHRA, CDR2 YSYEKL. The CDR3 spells CASSRGTGTGSEQYF. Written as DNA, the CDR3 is TGCGCCAGCAGCCGCGGAACCGGGACAGGGTCCGAGCAGTACTTC.

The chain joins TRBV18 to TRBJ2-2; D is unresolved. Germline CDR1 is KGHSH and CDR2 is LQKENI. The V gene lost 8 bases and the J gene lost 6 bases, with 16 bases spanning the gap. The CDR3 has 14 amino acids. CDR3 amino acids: CASRPQTASGELFF. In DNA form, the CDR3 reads TGTGCCAGCCGACCCCAGACTGCATCCGGGGAGCTGTTTTTT.

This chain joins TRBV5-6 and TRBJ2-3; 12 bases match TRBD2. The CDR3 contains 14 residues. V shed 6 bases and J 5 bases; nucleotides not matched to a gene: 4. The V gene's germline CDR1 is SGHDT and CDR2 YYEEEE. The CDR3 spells CASTSGGAEDTQYF. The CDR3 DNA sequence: TGTGCCAGCACTAGCGGGGGGGCCGAAGATACGCAGTATTTT.

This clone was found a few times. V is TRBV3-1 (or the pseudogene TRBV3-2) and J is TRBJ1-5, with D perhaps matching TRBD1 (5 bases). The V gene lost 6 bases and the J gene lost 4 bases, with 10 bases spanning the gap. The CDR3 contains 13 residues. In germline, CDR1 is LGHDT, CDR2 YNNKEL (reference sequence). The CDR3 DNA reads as TGTGCCAGCAGTCTCGACAGAAATCAGCCCCAGCATTTT. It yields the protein CASSLDRNQPQHF.

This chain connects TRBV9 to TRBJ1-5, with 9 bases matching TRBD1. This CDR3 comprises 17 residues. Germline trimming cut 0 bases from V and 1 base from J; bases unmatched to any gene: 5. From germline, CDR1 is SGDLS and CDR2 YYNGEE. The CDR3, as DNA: TGTGCCAGCAGCGTAGGGACAGGGGCCGAAAGCAATCAGCCCCAGCATTTT. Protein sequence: CASSVGTGAESNQPQHF.

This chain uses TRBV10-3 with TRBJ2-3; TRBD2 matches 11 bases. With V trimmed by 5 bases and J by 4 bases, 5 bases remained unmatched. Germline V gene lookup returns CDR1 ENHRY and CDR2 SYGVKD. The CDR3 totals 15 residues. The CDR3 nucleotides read TGTGCCATCAGTATAGCGGGGGGGCTCCCAGATACGCAGTATTTT. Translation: CAISIAGGLPDTQYF.

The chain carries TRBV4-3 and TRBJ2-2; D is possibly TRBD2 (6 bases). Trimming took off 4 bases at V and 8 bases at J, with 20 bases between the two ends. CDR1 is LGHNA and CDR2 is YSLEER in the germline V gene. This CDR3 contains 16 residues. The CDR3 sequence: CASSLTFGGTSGELFF. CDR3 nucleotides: TGCGCCAGCAGCCTCACTTTCGGGGGTACGAGTGGGGAGCTGTTTTTT.

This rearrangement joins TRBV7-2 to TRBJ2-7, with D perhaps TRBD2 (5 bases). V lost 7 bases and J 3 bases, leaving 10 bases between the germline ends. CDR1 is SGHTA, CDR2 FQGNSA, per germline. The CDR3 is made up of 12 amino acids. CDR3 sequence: CASTRTSYEQYF. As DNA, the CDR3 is TGTGCCAGCACAAGAACTAGCTACGAGCAGTACTTC.